One and the same sample provided the 19 T cell receptor beta chains below, sequenced in a study of shared clonotypes between healthy human individuals. TCRdb's table, derived via immunoSEQ multiplex PCR, lists solely in-frame clones and lacks some. Here the sample spans roughly 2,000,000 clones, approximately 95% being singletons. Naive CD8 populations comprised CD45RO-negative cells positively selected for CCR7, excluding terminally differentiated effector memory CD45RA+ cells. The sample comprised naive CD8+ T cells sorted from blood. The receptors stem from a man in his late teens or twenties in good health.

The rearrangement uses TRBV30 and TRBJ1-2; D is possibly TRBD1 (6 bases). Germline V gene data show CDR1 as GTSNPN and CDR2 as SVGIG (reference sequence). Deletions cut 1 base from V and 4 bases from J, with 10 bases between. The CDR3 contains 13 residues. DNA for the CDR3: TGTGCCTGGAGTGGAAGAGGGGGCTATGGCTACACCTTC. This encodes CAWSGRGGYGYTF.

The V and J genes are TRBV19 and TRBJ2-7; the match to TRBD1 covers 7 bases. CDR1 LNHDA and CDR2 SQIVND come from the germline V gene (reference sequence). The CDR3 spans 16 residues. The V gene end was trimmed by 3 bases and the J gene end by 1 base; junction bases not matched to a gene: 9. CDR3 amino acids: CASSIRQGFGSYEQYF. The CDR3 DNA reads as TGTGCCAGTAGTATCAGACAGGGATTCGGTTCCTACGAGCAGTACTTC.

The J gene is TRBJ2-7, the V gene TRBV18, with a possible D match to TRBD2 (6 bases). From germline, CDR1 is KGHSH and CDR2 LQKENI. Between the trimmed V and J ends, which lost 3 bases and 3 bases, there was a span of 15 bases. CDR3 length: 15 residues. CDR3 protein: CASSPGVAEDYEQYF. CDR3 bases: TGTGCCAGCTCACCTGGAGTAGCGGAGGACTACGAGCAGTACTTC.

The V call is TRBV7-6, the J call TRBJ2-1, with D unresolved. CDR3 size: 14 residues. V lost 4 bases and J lost 1, with 8 bases in between. CDR1 and CDR2 from the germline V gene are SGHVS and FNYEAQ. The CDR3 nucleotides are TGTGCCAGCAGCTCGTTAGGGTCCTACAATGAGCAGTTCTTC. Residues: CASSSLGSYNEQFF.

This clone has more than one count but fewer than ten. V and J are TRBV7-9 and TRBJ2-7; D is ambiguous. The V gene lost 3 bases and the J gene lost 2 bases, with 11 bases spanning the gap. CDR3 size: 14 residues. Germline CDR1 and CDR2: SEHNR and FQNEAQ (reference sequence). The DNA of the CDR3 is TGTGCCAGCAGCTTCGTCTACACTCCCTACGAGCAGTACTTC. Amino acid sequence: CASSFVYTPYEQYF.

This CDR3 reads CASSYSEGDYEQYF. The DNA of the CDR3 is TGTGCCAGCAGTTATAGTGAAGGGGATTACGAGCAGTACTTC. The V call is TRBV6-5, the J call TRBJ2-7; maybe TRBD1 (5 bases). The CDR3 loop spans 14 amino acids. V was pared by 3 bases and J by 4 bases, with 13 bases between. Per the germline V gene, CDR1 is MNHEY and CDR2 is SVGAGI.

This sequence joins TRBV19 and TRBJ2-3; maybe TRBD2 (6 bases). Germline V lookup: CDR1 LNHDA, CDR2 SQIVND (reference sequence). Trimming left V 3 bases short and J 4 bases short, with 11 bases between. The CDR3 length is 14 residues. CDR3 in amino acids: CASSIRRRADTQYF. The CDR3, as DNA: TGTGCCAGTAGTATTCGCCGGAGGGCAGATACGCAGTATTTT.

The CDR3 sequence is CASSLTGRESEKLFF. The DNA for the CDR3 is TGTGCCAGCAGTTTAACAGGGAGGGAAAGTGAAAAACTGTTTTTT. This chain links TRBV6-5 with TRBJ1-4; the D gene is possibly TRBD1 (6 bases). The CDR3 covers 15 residues. Between the trimmed V and J ends, which lost 4 bases and 7 bases, there was a span of 16 bases. Germline CDR1 reads MNHEY; CDR2 reads SVGAGI.

This rearrangement joins TRBV29-1 to TRBJ2-3, with 8 bases identical to TRBD2. Trimming removed 5 bases from V and 0 bases from J; junction bases left unmatched: 7. Looked up from germline, CDR1 is SQVTM and CDR2 is ANQGSEA. The CDR3 is 15 amino acids. For the CDR3, the DNA is TGCAGCGTTTCAAAGCGGGGGTCGAGCACAGATACGCAGTATTTT. Protein sequence: CSVSKRGSSTDTQYF.

The chain links TRBV5-6 to TRBJ2-7; no clear D. This CDR3 spans 15 amino acids. The germline gives CDR1 SGHDT, CDR2 YYEEEE. V gave up 0 bases and J gave up 1 base, with 11 bases separating them. The CDR3 coding sequence is TGTGCCAGCAGCTTGGGGGATAGACGATCCTACGAGCAGTACTTC. Its protein product is CASSLGDRRSYEQYF.

This sequence joins TRBV5-1 and TRBJ1-2; TRBD1 is a possible D gene (5 bases). From germline, CDR1 is SGHRS and CDR2 YFSETQ. Deletions cut 3 bases from V and 5 bases from J, with 17 bases between. CDR3 length: 15 residues. CDR3 protein: CASSSGGEPLYGYTF. CDR3 coding DNA: TGCGCCAGCAGCTCGGGAGGGGAACCTCTATATGGCTACACCTTC.

The CDR3 nucleotides are TGTGCCTGGAGTCGAGGACAGGGAGGCTATGGCTACACCTTC. It translates to CAWSRGQGGYGYTF. This chain links TRBV30 with TRBJ1-2; 8 bases match TRBD1. The CDR3 covers 14 residues. J gave up 4 bases and V 2 bases, and 6 bases lay outside the gene matches. Germline V gene data show CDR1 as GTSNPN and CDR2 as SVGIG (reference sequence).

This chain joins TRBV4-1 and TRBJ1-4, with 9 bases that match TRBD1. J gave up 7 bases and V 1 base, and 7 bases lay outside the gene matches. The CDR3 consists of 16 residues. The germline V gene encodes CDR1 MGHRA and CDR2 YSYEKL. The CDR3 spells CASSQAGTGMSEKLFF. CDR3 sequence (DNA): TGCGCCAGCAGCCAAGCCGGGACAGGGATGAGTGAAAAACTGTTTTTT.

The chain combines TRBV19 with TRBJ1-2; TRBD1 aligns across 7 bases. The CDR3 runs to 15 residues. Germline trimming cut 5 bases from V and 1 base from J; bases unmatched to any gene: 7. Germline CDR1 LNHDA, CDR2 SQIVND (reference sequence). The CDR3 DNA reads TGTGCCAGTAGTGTATCCCGACAGGGTAACTATGGCTACACCTTC. This translates into CASSVSRQGNYGYTF.

The gene calls are TRBV10-1 and TRBJ2-1; 9 positions match TRBD1. After removal of 6 bases from V and 2 bases from J, the junction contained 2 bases not matched to a gene. The CDR3 consists of 14 residues. CDR1 and CDR2 from the germline V gene are WNHNN and SYGVQD (reference sequence). The CDR3 DNA reads as TGCGCCAGCAGCCGGGACAGGGCCTACAATGAGCAGTTCTTC. Translation gives CASSRDRAYNEQFF.

The count of this clone is one. This chain joins TRBV6-6 and TRBJ2-1, with TRBD2 identical over 13 bases. The V and J ends lost 9 bases and 8 bases, in that order; junction bases with no gene match: 4. The CDR3 runs 13 residues. Per the germline V gene, CDR1 is MNHNY and CDR2 is SVGAGI (reference sequence). As DNA, the CDR3 is TGTGCCAGTGGACTAGCGGGAGTCCATGAGCAGTTCTTC. Protein product: CASGLAGVHEQFF.

V gene TRBV9 combines with J gene TRBJ2-5, with D possibly TRBD2 on 6 matching bases. The CDR3 length is 16 residues. The V gene's germline CDR1 is SGDLS and CDR2 YYNGEE. V lost 3 bases to trimming and J lost 2 bases, with 17 bases between them. In DNA, the CDR3 is TGTGCCAGCAGCGCTTGGGACGGGAGTCCACAAGAGACCCAGTACTTC. Protein: CASSAWDGSPQETQYF.

This chain links TRBV27 with TRBJ2-5; 7 bases are a match to TRBD2. The CDR3 runs 17 residues. Germline CDR1 reads MNHEY; CDR2 reads SMNVEV (reference sequence). V was clipped by 6 bases and J by 2 bases; unmatched bases: 15. CDR3 coding DNA: TGTGCCAGCAGCCCATCAAGCGGGGACTGGGGGCAAGAGACCCAGTACTTC. Amino acids: CASSPSSGDWGQETQYF.

V gene TRBV7-6 combines with J gene TRBJ2-3; 7 nucleotides line up with TRBD2. Germline V gene lookup returns CDR1 SGHVS and CDR2 FNYEAQ. The CDR3 spans 15 residues. Trimming cost V 7 bases and J 3 bases; bases outside gene matches: 10. CDR3 in amino acids: CASTLQRDPTDTQYF. The CDR3 coding sequence is TGTGCCAGCACCCTCCAGCGGGACCCTACAGATACGCAGTATTTT.